The 17 T cell receptor beta chains below come from one sample, sequenced in a study of CD8+ T cells in alopecia areata. The treatment is: oral pan-JAK inhibitor, 5-10 mg twice daily. Sequencing used cDNA as its template, made by extracting RNA and reverse transcribing it. The assay was immunoSEQ multiplex PCR, and TCRdb's table has in-frame clones only and misses some. The sample lists some 220,000 clones; under 75% were seen once. The source was CD4+ T cells sorted from blood, collected at week 4, from a patient treated with tofacitinib. The receptor set was obtained from a human donor with alopecia areata.

DNA for the CDR3: TGTGCCTGGAGTGTACGTCCAGGCTCTAATTCACCCCTCCACTTT. This translates into CAWSVRPGSNSPLHF. The genes are TRBV30 and TRBJ1-6; no clear D gene. The germline CDR1 and CDR2 sequences are GTSNPN and SVGIG (reference sequence). The V end lost 0 bases, the J end lost 6 bases, and 12 bases lay between the germline ends. The CDR3 length is 15 residues. The full variable domain, completed using reference TRBV30 and TRBJ1-6, is SQTIHQWPATLVQPVGSPLSLECTVEGTSNPNLYWYRQAAGRGLQLLFYSVGIGQISSEVPQNLSASRPQDRQFILSSKKLLLSDSGFYLCAWSVRPGSNSPLHFGNGTRLTVT.

The CDR3 region is CAWSRGRQETQYF. The CDR3 region has the DNA TGTGCCTGGAGCCGGGGTCGCCAAGAGACCCAGTACTTC. The V call is TRBV30, the J call TRBJ2-5, with D possibly matching TRBD2 (5 bases). This CDR3 contains 13 residues. Deletions cut 3 bases from V and 1 base from J, with 9 bases between. The V gene's germline CDR1 is GTSNPN and CDR2 SVGIG (reference sequence).

This clone appeared a few times. The V gene is TRBV6-5, the J gene TRBJ2-7; D might be TRBD1 (6 bases). This CDR3 contains 11 residues. Trimming shortened V by 6 bases and J by 6 bases, and 9 bases separated the two germline ends. Germline CDR1 MNHEY, CDR2 SVGAGI. CDR3 coding DNA: TGTGCCAGCAGCAGGGGCTCCGAGCAGTACTTC. Its protein is CASSRGSEQYF.

This clone was observed a single time. The sample has other DNA sequences that encode this CDR3 too. The chain has TRBV15 and TRBJ1-5, with 7 bases that match TRBD1. Germline V gene lookup returns CDR1 LNHNV and CDR2 YYDKDF (reference sequence). This CDR3 comprises 15 residues. Unmatched junction bases numbered 4, after V lost 3 bases and J lost 2 bases. The DNA of the CDR3 is TGTGCCACCAGCAGGGACAGGAGGGGCAATCAGCCCCAGCATTTT. Protein product: CATSRDRRGNQPQHF. Complete variable domain (other parts from reference TRBV15 and TRBJ1-5): DAMVIQNPRYQVTQFGKPVTLSCSQTLNHNVMYWYQQKSSQAPKLLFHYYDKDFNNEADTPDNFQSRRPNTSFCFLDIRSPGLGDTAMYLCATSRDRRGNQPQHFGDGTRLSIL.

The rearrangement uses TRBV15 and TRBJ2-3, with 12 nucleotides matching TRBD2. Trimming took 4 bases from V and 0 from J; bases not matched to a gene: 5. The CDR3 consists of 17 residues. Germline CDR1 LNHNV, CDR2 YYDKDF (reference sequence). CDR3 nucleotides: TGTGCCACCAGCACACCTAGCGGGGGGGCTAGCACAGATACGCAGTATTTT. Its protein product is CATSTPSGGASTDTQYF.

V usage is TRBV7-9 and J usage is TRBJ1-2, with 10 bases lining up with TRBD1. The CDR3 contains 15 residues. The J segment lost 3 bases and the V segment lost 5 bases, leaving 6 bases of the junction unmatched. Per the germline V gene, CDR1 is SEHNR and CDR2 is FQNEAQ (reference sequence). The CDR3, as DNA: TGTGCCAGCAGCCCAAGACAGGGGGCTGACTATGGCTACACCTTC. This translates into CASSPRQGADYGYTF.

This clone has more than one count but fewer than ten. This chain uses TRBV6-4 with TRBJ2-1; either TRBD1 or TRBD2 may supply D (5 bases each). Germline CDR1 reads MRHNA; CDR2 reads SNTAGT. The germline V and J ends were trimmed by 7 bases and 7 bases, with 14 bases remaining between them. CDR3 length equals 13 residues. The CDR3 reads CASKGGTENEQFF. The CDR3 coding sequence is TGTGCCAGCAAAGGTGGGACCGAGAATGAGCAGTTCTTC.

This clone was found once. The same CDR3 also results from other DNA sequences found in this sample. The rearrangement uses TRBV6-5 and TRBJ2-7, with D possibly TRBD2 on 6 matching bases. The germline gives CDR1 MNHEY, CDR2 SVGAGI. V dropped 5 bases and J dropped 3 bases, with 8 bases sitting between them. The CDR3 runs 12 residues. The CDR3 bases are TGTGCCAGCAGTCCGACTAGCTACGAGCAGTACTTC. Amino acids: CASSPTSYEQYF.

This clone was recorded only once. The chain joins TRBV25-1 to TRBJ2-7, with D perhaps matching TRBD2 (5 bases). V shed 11 bases and J shed 1 base, with 9 bases lying between them. CDR1 is MGHDK and CDR2 is SYGVNS in the germline V gene. The CDR3 is 11 amino acids. CDR3 amino acids: CASRGSYEQYF. The CDR3 coding sequence is TGTGCCTCCCGGGGATCCTACGAGCAGTACTTC.

V is TRBV18 and J is TRBJ2-1, with 12 nucleotides matching TRBD2. This CDR3 spans 17 amino acids. CDR1 is KGHSH, CDR2 LQKENI, per germline. V was pared by 3 bases and J by 8 bases, with 11 bases of the junction left unmatched. CDR3 in amino acids: CASSPRWLAGGLYEQFF. The CDR3 DNA reads TGTGCCAGCTCACCTCGCTGGCTAGCGGGGGGGCTCTATGAGCAGTTCTTC.

The rearrangement uses TRBV25-1 and TRBJ2-3; 11 bases fit TRBD1. V was clipped by 6 bases and J by 4 bases; unmatched bases: 9. This CDR3 region has 16 residues. Germline CDR1 reads MGHDK; CDR2 reads SYGVNS. The CDR3 loop is CASRSTGTGGPDTQYF. CDR3 nucleotides: TGTGCCAGCAGATCCACCGGGACAGGGGGACCAGATACGCAGTATTTT.

The rearrangement links TRBV29-1 to TRBJ1-1; D call uncertain. Germline V gene lookup returns CDR1 SQVTM and CDR2 ANQGSEA. V lost 6 bases and J lost 0, with 14 bases in between. There are 14 residues in the CDR3. The CDR3 reads CSVEAWELNTEAFF. The CDR3 DNA sequence: TGCAGCGTCGAGGCTTGGGAACTGAACACTGAAGCTTTCTTT.

This clone has more than one count but fewer than ten. The chain employs TRBV25-1 and TRBJ1-4; D remains ambiguous. Germline V gene data show CDR1 as MGHDK and CDR2 as SYGVNS. This CDR3 comprises 15 residues. The V end lost 4 bases, the J end lost 5 bases, and 14 bases lay between the germline ends. This CDR3 is CASSVPTGGNEKLFF. CDR3 DNA sequence: TGTGCCAGCAGTGTCCCGACGGGAGGGAATGAAAAACTGTTTTTT.

This clone has just one count. The chain couples TRBV10-2 to TRBJ2-5; tentatively, D is TRBD2 (6 bases). This CDR3 has 13 residues. Germline CDR1 WSHSY, CDR2 SAAADI. Trimming pared 6 bases from V and 0 bases from J, leaving 8 bases between. CDR3 amino acids: CASRTSYQETQYF. Written as DNA, the CDR3 is TGCGCCAGCAGAACTAGCTACCAAGAGACCCAGTACTTC.

The chain uses TRBV29-1 and TRBJ1-5, with 9 bases matching TRBD1. The germline CDR1 and CDR2 sequences are SQVTM and ANQGSEA. This CDR3 has 13 residues. The V segment lost 7 bases and the J segment 4 bases; nucleotides outside the gene matches: 5. CDR3 region: CSAGQGYNQPQHF. CDR3 DNA sequence: TGCAGCGCGGGACAGGGTTATAATCAGCCCCAGCATTTT.

The CDR3 sequence: CAIREGAQSTDTQYF. CDR3 DNA: TGTGCCATCCGCGAGGGGGCTCAAAGCACAGATACGCAGTATTTT. The rearrangement joins TRBV7-9 to TRBJ2-3; 7 nucleotides match TRBD1. CDR3 length: 15 residues. The junction had 10 bases not matched to a gene; V was cut back by 10 bases and J by 0 bases. Per the germline V gene, CDR1 is SEHNR and CDR2 is FQNEAQ (reference sequence).

This clone was seen more than once but under ten times. V usage is TRBV29-1 and J usage is TRBJ2-7; 8 positions match TRBD1. Germline lookup yields CDR1 SQVTM and CDR2 ANQGSEA. The CDR3 runs to 13 residues. The V segment lost 6 bases and the J segment 3 bases; nucleotides outside the gene matches: 7. Here the CDR3 reads CSVPGQGDYEQYF. CDR3 DNA: TGCAGCGTCCCTGGACAGGGCGACTACGAGCAGTACTTC.